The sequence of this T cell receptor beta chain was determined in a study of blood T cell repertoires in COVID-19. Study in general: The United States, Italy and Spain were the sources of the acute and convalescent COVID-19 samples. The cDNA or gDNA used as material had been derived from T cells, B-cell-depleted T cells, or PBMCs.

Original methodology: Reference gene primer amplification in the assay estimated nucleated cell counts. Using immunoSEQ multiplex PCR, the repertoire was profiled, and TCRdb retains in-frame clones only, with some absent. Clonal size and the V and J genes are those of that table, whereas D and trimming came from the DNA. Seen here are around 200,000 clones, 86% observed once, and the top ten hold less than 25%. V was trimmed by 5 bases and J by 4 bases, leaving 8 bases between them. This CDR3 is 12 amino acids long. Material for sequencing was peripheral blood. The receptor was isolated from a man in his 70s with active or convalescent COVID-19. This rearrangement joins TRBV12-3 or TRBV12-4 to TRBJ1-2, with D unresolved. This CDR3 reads CASSTNTYGYTF. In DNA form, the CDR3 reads TGTGCCAGCAGTACCAACACCTATGGCTACACCTTC.